The text below deals with one T cell receptor (beta chain). The data were taken from a study of OX40 agonist ivuxolimab in advanced cancers. The CDR3 covers 15 residues. Produced via immunoSEQ multiplex PCR; TCRdb's table is partial and in-frame only. Found here are tens of thousands of clones, about 91% of them singletons; the top ten hold more than 15%. The sequence was obtained from an adult with an advanced solid tumor such as melanoma, head and neck, liver or kidney cancer. The genes are TRBV21-1 and TRBJ1-3; the DNA was not used to check the table's D call, TRBD1. TRBV21-1 is designated a pseudogene. Material: CD4+ or CD8+ T cells sorted from blood, obtained in a trial of the OX40 agonist ivuxolimab. CDR3 loop: CASSKLTGGGNTIYF. The CDR3 bases are TGTGCCAGCAGCAAATTGACAGGGGGTGGAAACACCATATATTTT.